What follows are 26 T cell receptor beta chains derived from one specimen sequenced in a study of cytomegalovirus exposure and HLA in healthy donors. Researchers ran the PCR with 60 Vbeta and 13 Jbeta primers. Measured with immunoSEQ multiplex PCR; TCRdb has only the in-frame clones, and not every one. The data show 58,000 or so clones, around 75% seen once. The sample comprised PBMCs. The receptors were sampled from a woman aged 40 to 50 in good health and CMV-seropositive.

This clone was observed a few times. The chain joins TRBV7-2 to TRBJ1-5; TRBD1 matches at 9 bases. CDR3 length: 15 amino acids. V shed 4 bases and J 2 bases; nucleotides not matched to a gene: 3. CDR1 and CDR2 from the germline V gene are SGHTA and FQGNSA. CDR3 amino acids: CASSSTGGGNQPQHF. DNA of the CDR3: TGTGCCAGCAGCTCCACAGGGGGCGGCAATCAGCCCCAGCATTTT.

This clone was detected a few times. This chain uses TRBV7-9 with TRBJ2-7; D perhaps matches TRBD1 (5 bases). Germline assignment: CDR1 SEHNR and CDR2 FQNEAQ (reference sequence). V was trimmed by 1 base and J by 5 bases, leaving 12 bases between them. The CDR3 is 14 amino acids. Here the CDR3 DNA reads TGTGCCAGCAGCTTAGAAAGGGGAAGGAACGAGCAGTACTTC. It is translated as CASSLERGRNEQYF.

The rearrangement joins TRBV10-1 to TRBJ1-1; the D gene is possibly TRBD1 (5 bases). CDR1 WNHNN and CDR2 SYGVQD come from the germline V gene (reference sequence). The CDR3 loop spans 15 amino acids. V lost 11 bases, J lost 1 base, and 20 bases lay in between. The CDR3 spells CASSLSTGGNTEAFF. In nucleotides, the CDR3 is TGCGCCTCCAGCCTCTCCACCGGGGGGAACACTGAAGCTTTCTTT.

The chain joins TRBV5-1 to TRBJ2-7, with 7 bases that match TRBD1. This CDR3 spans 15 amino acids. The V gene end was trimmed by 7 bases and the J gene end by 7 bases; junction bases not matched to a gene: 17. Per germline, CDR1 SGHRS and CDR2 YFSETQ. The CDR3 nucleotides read TGCGCCAGCTGCCGAGGGGGCGGTCCCTTGGAGGAGCAGTACTTC. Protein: CASCRGGGPLEEQYF.

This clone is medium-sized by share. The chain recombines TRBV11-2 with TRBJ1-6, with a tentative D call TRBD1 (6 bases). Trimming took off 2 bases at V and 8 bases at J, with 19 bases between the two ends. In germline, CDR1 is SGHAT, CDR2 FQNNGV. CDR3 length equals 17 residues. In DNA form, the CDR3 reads TGTGCCAGCAGCTTATGGGTAGGCGGGGGCGTTGATTCACCCCTCCACTTT. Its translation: CASSLWVGGGVDSPLHF.

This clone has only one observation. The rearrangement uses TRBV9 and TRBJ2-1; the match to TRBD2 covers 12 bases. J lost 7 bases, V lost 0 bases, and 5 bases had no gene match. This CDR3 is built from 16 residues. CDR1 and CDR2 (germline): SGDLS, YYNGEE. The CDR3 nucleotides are TGTGCCAGCAGCGTAGCTAGACTAGCGGGGGTAAATGAGCAGTTCTTC. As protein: CASSVARLAGVNEQFF.

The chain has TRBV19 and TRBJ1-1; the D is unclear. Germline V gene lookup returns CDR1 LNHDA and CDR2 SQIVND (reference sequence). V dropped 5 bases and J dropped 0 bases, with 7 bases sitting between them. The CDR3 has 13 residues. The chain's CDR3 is CASSAGLNTEAFF. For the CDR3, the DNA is TGTGCCAGTAGTGCAGGCCTGAACACTGAAGCTTTCTTT.

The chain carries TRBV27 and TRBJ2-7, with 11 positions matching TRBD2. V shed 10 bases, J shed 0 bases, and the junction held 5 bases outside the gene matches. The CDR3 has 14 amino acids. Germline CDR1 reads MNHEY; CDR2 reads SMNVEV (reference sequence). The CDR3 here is CATYSGGASYEQYF. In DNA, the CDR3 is TGTGCCACCTATAGCGGGGGGGCCTCCTACGAGCAGTACTTC.

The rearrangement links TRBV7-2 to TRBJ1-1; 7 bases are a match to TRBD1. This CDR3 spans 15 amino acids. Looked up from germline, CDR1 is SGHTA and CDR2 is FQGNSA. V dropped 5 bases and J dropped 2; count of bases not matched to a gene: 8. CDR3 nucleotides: TGTGCCAGCAGCAAAGACAGGGTGGTTAACACTGAAGCTTTCTTT. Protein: CASSKDRVVNTEAFF.

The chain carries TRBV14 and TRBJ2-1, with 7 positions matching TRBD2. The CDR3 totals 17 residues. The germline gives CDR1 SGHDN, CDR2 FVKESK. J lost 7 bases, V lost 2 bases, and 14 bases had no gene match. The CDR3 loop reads CASSQKRNAGEGNEQFF. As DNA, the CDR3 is TGTGCCAGCAGCCAAAAAAGGAACGCGGGGGAAGGAAATGAGCAGTTCTTC. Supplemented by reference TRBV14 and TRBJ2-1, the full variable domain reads EAGVTQFPSHSVIEKGQTVTLRCDPISGHDNLYWYRRVMGKEIKFLLHFVKESKQDESGMPNNRFLAERTGGTYSTLKVQPAELEDSGVYFCASSQKRNAGEGNEQFFGPGTRLTVL.

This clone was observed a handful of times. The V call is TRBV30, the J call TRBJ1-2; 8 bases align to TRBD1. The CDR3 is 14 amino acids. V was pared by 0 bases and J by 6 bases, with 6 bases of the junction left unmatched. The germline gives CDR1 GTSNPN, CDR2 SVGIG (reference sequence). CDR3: CAWSVWDRNNGYTF. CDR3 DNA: TGTGCCTGGAGTGTATGGGACAGGAACAATGGCTACACCTTC.

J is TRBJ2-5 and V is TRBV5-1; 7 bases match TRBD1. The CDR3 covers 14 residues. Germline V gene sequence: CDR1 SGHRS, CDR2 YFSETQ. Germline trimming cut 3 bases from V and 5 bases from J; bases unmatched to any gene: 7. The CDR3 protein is CASSSRQGRETQYF. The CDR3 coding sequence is TGCGCCAGCAGCTCGAGACAGGGACGGGAGACCCAGTACTTC.

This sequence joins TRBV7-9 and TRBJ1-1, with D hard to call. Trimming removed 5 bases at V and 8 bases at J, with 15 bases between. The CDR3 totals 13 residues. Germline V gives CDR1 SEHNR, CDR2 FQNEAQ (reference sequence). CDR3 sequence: CASSPTDTKEAFF. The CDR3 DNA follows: TGTGCCAGCAGCCCGACCGACACCAAAGAAGCTTTCTTT.

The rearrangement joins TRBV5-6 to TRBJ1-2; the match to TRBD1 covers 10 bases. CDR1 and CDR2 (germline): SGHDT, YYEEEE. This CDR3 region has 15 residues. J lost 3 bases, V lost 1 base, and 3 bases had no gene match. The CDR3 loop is CASSLRDRGYYGYTF. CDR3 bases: TGTGCCAGCAGCTTGAGGGACAGGGGTTACTATGGCTACACCTTC. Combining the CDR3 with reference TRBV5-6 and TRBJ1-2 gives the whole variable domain DAGVTQSPTHLIKTRGQQVTLRCSPKSGHDTVSWYQQALGQGPQFIFQYYEEEERQRGNFPDRFSGHQFPNYSSELNVNALLLGDSALYLCASSLRDRGYYGYTFGSGTRLTVV.

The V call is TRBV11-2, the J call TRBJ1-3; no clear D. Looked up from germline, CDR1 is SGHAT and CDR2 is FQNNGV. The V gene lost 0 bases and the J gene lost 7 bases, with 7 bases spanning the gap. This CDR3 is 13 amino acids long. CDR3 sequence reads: CASSLDPQNTIYF. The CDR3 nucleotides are TGTGCCAGCAGCTTAGATCCGCAGAACACCATATATTTT.

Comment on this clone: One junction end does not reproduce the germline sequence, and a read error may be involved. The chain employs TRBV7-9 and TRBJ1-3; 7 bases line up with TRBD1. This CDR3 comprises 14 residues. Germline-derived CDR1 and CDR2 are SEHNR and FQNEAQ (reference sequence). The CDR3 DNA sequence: TGTTCCAGCCCTGAGGGGGCCTCGGGAAACACCATATATTTT. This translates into CSSPEGASGNTIYF.

The CDR3 here is CASFDRGGGNYGYTF. CDR3 nucleotide sequence: TGTGCCAGCTTCGACAGGGGGGGAGGAAACTATGGCTACACCTTC. The chain carries TRBV7-9 and TRBJ1-2; 9 bases match TRBD1. Unmatched junction bases numbered 9, after V lost 8 bases and J lost 2 bases. The germline V gene has CDR1 SEHNR and CDR2 FQNEAQ (reference sequence). CDR3 length: 15 residues.

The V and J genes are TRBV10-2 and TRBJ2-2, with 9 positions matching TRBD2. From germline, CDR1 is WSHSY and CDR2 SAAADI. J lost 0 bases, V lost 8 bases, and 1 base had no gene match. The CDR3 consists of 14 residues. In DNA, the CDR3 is TGCGCCAGCCTAGCGGGAACGAACACCGGGGAGCTGTTTTTT. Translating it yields CASLAGTNTGELFF.

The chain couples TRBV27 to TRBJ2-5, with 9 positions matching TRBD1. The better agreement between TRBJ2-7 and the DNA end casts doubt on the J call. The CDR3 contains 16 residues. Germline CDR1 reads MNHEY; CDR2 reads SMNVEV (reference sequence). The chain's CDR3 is CASRSVPGQGGYEQYF. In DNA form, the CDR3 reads TGTGCCAGCAGATCCGTACCGGGACAGGGAGGCTACGAGCAGTACTTC.

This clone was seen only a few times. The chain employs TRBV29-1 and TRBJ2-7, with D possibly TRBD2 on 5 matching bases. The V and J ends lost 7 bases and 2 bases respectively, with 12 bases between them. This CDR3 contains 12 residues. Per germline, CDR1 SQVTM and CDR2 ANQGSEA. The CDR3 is CSARETPYEQYF. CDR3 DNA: TGCAGCGCAAGGGAGACTCCCTACGAGCAGTACTTC.

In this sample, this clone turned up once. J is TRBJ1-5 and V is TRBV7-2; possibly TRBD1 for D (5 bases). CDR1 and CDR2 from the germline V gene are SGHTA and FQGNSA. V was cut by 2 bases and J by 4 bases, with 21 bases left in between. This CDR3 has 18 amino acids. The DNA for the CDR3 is TGTGCCAGCAGCTTATTAGATACAGGCCGCGCCCAAAATCAGCCCCAGCATTTT. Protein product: CASSLLDTGRAQNQPQHF.

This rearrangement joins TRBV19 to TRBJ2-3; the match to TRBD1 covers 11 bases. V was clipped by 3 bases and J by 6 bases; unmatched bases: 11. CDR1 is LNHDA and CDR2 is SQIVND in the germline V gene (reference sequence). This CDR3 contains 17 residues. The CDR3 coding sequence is TGTGCCAGTAGTATCCCCCGAGGGGGACAGGGGGTGGATACGCAGTATTTT. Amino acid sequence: CASSIPRGGQGVDTQYF.

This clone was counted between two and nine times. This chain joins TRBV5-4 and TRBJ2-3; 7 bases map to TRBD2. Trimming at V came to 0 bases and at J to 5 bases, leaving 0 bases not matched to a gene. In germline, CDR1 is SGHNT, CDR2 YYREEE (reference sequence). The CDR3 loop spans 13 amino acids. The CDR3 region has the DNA TGTGCCAGCAGCTTGGCGGGGGGAGATACGCAGTATTTT. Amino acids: CASSLAGGDTQYF.

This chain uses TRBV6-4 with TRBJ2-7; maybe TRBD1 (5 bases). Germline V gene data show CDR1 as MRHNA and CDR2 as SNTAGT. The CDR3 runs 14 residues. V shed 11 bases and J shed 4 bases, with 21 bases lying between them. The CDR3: CAQAGGRQPYEQYF. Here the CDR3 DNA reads TGTGCCCAGGCCGGTGGACGACAGCCTTACGAGCAGTACTTC.

CDR3 bases: TGTGCCAGCAGCTCCTATGACAGCAGCTCCTACGAGCAGTACTTC. Its protein product is CASSSYDSSSYEQYF. The chain has TRBV5-5 and TRBJ2-7; perhaps TRBD1 as D (5 bases). CDR3 length: 15 amino acids. V dropped 3 bases and J dropped 0 bases, with 13 bases sitting between them. Germline CDR1 reads SGHKS; CDR2 reads YYEKEE (reference sequence).

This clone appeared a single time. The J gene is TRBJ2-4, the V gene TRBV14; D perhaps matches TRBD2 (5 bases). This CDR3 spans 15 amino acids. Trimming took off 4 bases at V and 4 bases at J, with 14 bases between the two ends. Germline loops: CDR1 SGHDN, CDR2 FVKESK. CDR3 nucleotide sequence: TGTGCCAGCAGCCGGCTGGACTGGCTAAAAAACATTCAGTACTTC. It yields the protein CASSRLDWLKNIQYF.